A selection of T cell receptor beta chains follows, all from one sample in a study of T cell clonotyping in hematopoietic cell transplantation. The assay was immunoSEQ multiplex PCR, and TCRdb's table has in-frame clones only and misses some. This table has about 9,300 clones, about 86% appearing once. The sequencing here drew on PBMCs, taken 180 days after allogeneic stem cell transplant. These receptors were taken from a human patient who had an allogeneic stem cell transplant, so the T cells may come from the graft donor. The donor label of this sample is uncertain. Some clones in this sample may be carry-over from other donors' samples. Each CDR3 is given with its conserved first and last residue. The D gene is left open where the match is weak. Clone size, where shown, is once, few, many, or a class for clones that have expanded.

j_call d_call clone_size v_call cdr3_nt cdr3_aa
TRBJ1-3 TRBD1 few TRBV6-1 TGTGCCAGCAGAGGAACAGGGGGCAGACGAAACACCATATATTTT CASRGTGGRRNTIYF
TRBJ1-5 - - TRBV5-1 TGCGCCAGCAGCCGGACCGCGGATAGCAATCAGCCCCAGCATTTT CASSRTADSNQPQHF
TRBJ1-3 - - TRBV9 TGTGCCAGCAGCGTAGCTACGGCGGCTTCTGGAAACACCATATATTTT CASSVATAASGNTIYF
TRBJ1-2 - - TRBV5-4 TGTGCCAGCAGCTTGGGGACAGCTGTTGGCTACACCTTC CASSLGTAVGYTF
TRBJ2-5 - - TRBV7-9 TGTGCCAGCAGCCGAGAGGCAGGGGAAATGGAGACCCAGTACTTC CASSREAGEMETQYF
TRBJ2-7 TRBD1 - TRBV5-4 TGTGCCAGCAGCAAACCGGGACAGGGGTACGAGCAGTACTTC CASSKPGQGYEQYF
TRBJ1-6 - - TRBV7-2 TGTGCCAGCAGCTTAGCGCAGGGGAGGGGTTCACCCCTCCACTTT CASSLAQGRGSPLHF
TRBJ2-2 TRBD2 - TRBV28 TGTGCCAGCAGTTTGGGACTAGCGGGAAACACCGGGGAGCTGTTTTTT CASSLGLAGNTGELFF
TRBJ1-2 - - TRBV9 TGTGCCAGCAGCGTAGCAGTAAAAGGGATCTATGGCTACACCTTC CASSVAVKGIYGYTF
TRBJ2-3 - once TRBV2 TGTGCCAGCAGTGACCAAGAGACAGATACGCAGTATTTT CASSDQETDTQYF
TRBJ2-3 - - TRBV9 TGTGCCAGCAGCGTGGCCCTAGGCACGACAGATACGCAGTATTTT CASSVALGTTDTQYF
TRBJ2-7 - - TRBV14 TGTGCCAGCAGAGATACAGGGACCTACGAGCAGTACTTC CASRDTGTYEQYF
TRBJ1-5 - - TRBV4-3 TGCGCCAGCAGCCAGCACAGGTACCCCGGCAATCAGCCCCAGCATTTT CASSQHRYPGNQPQHF
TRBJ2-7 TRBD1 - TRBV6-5 TGTGCCAGCAGTTCGACCGGGACAGGGGTTTACGAGCAGTACTTC CASSSTGTGVYEQYF
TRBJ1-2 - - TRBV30 TGTGCCTGGAGTGTTCGCGGGTTTGGCTACACCTTC CAWSVRGFGYTF
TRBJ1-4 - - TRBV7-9 TGTGCCAGCAGCTTATTACTGTATGAAAAACTGTTTTTT CASSLLLYEKLFF
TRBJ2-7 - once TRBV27 TGTGCCAGCAGTCCGGGCCTGTCCTACGAGCAGTACTTC CASSPGLSYEQYF
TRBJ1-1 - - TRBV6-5 TGTGCCAGCAGTTACTCTTCCACGGGTTGGACTGAAGCTTTCTTT CASSYSSTGWTEAFF
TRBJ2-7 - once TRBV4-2 TGTGCCAGCAGCCAAGAAGGTTGGGGGGATCAATACTTC CASSQEGWGDQYF
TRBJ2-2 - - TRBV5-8 TGTGCCAGCAGCTTGACCGACCCGAACACCGGGGAGCTGTTTTTT CASSLTDPNTGELFF
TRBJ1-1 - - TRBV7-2 TGTGCCAGCAGCCCAGTGGCAGGGTTCTTAACTGAAGCTTTCTTT CASSPVAGFLTEAFF
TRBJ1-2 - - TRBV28 TGTGCCAGCAGGGGGAATTATGGCTACACCTTC CASRGNYGYTF
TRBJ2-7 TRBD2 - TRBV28 TGTGCCAGCAGTTCTCGGACTAGCGGGCCCTCCGACGAGCAGTACTTC CASSSRTSGPSDEQYF
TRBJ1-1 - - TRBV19 TGTGCCAGTAGTATAGATCAGGTTGGCATGAACACTGAAGCTTTCTTT CASSIDQVGMNTEAFF
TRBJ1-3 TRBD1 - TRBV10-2 TGCGCCAGCAGTGAGTACCCCGGGACAGTGTTGGAAAACACCATATATTTT CASSEYPGTVLENTIYF
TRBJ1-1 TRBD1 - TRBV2 TGTGCCAGCAGCCATCCGGGACAGCCCGTTAACACTGAAGCTTTCTTT CASSHPGQPVNTEAFF
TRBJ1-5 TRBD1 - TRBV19 TGTGCCAGTAGTATAGATAGGAACAGGGGACCCAATCAGCCCCAGCATTTT CASSIDRNRGPNQPQHF
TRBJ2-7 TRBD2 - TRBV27 TGTGCCAGCAGTTTACAAGGGACTAGCGGGGGGTGGCCTTCATCACAGCAGTACTTC CASSLQGTSGGWPSSQQYF
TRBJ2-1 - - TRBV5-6 TGTGCCAGCAGCTACATGAGCTCCTACAATGAGCAGTTCTTC CASSYMSSYNEQFF
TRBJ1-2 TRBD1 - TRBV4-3 TGCGCCAGCAGCCAAGAGACAGGGATTGGCTACACCTTC CASSQETGIGYTF
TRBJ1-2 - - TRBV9 TGTGCCAGCAGCGCGCGAATCAGGAGAACACAAAATAAAAGTTATGGCTACACCTTC CASSARIRRTQNKSYGYTF
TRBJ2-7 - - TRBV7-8 TGTGCCAGCAGCCTCGGACGTAGGAGCTCCTACGAGCAGTACTTC CASSLGRRSSYEQYF
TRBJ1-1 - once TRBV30 TGTGCCTGGATGTGGGCGGTTAACACTGAAGCTTTCTTT CAWMWAVNTEAFF
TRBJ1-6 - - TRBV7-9 TGTGCCAGCAGCTTCGAGGGGGACCCTAATTCACCCCTCCACTTT CASSFEGDPNSPLHF
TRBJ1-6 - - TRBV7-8 TGTGCCAGCAGCTTAGTGCAGGGGCTCAATTCACCCCTCCACTTT CASSLVQGLNSPLHF
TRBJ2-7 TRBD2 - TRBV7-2 TGTGCCAGCAGCCCTACGACTAGCCTTCCCTCCTACGAGCAGTACTTC CASSPTTSLPSYEQYF
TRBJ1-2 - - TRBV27 TGTGCCAGCAGTCTACAGGGCTATGGCTACACCTTC CASSLQGYGYTF
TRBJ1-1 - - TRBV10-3 TGTGCCATCAGTGTTGAGGCAGGGCGGCGGACTGAAGCTTTCTTT CAISVEAGRRTEAFF
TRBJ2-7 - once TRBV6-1 TGTGCCACCTACCTCGGGGAAAAGTACTTC CATYLGEKYF
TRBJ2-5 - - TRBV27 TGTGCCAGCAGTCTCACGACAGGAAGGGGGGAGACCCAGTACTTC CASSLTTGRGETQYF
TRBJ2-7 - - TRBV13 TGTGCCAGCAGCTTCTTTGGGATCGGGACAACCTCCTACGAGCAGTACTTC CASSFFGIGTTSYEQYF
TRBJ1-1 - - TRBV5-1 TGCGCCAGCAGCGGGACCGATAACACTGAAGCTTTCTTT CASSGTDNTEAFF
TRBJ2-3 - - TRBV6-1 TGTGCCAGCAGTAACACAGATACGCAGTATTTT CASSNTDTQYF
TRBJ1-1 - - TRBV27 TGTGCCAGCAGTTTATCTCGGCCGGGTCGGAGGGCTTTCTTT CASSLSRPGRRAFF
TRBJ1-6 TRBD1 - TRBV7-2 TGTGCCAGCAGCTTAGCCCGGGACAGCTATAATTCACCCCTCCACTTT CASSLARDSYNSPLHF
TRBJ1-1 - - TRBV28 TGTGCCAGCAGTTTCCGGGCGTTCGAAGCTTTCTTT CASSFRAFEAFF
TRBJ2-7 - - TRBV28 TGTGCCAGCAGTTTCCCTCGCCAGGACTCCCACGAGCAGTACTTC CASSFPRQDSHEQYF
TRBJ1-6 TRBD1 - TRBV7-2 TGTGCCAGCAGCCCACGACAGGGGAGCTCCTATAATTCACCCCTCCACTTT CASSPRQGSSYNSPLHF
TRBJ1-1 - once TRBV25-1 TGTGCCAGCAGTGAGGGAGGAGGGAACACTGAAGCTTTCTTT CASSEGGGNTEAFF
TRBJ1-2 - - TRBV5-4 TGTGCCAGCAGCTTGGCGGGGCAGAATCTTGGCTACACCTTC CASSLAGQNLGYTF
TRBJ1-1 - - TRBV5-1 TGCGCCAGCAGCTTGGTCGTGGGGAAGAACACTGAAGCTTTCTTT CASSLVVGKNTEAFF
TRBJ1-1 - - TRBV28 TGTGCCAGCAGGACAGAGCCTTCAAACACTGAAGCTTTCTTT CASRTEPSNTEAFF